These 26 T cell receptor beta chains originate from one sample sequenced in a study of graft-versus-host responses after intestinal transplantation. The antigens for these receptors are not known. Clones were sequenced by immunoSEQ multiplex PCR, and TCRdb holds only the in-frame ones, with some missing. The sample yields about 50,000 clones, over 90% seen once. The sample was unstimulated CD4+ T cells sorted from spleen or lymph node cells, taken before transplant. Receptors originate from a human donor who was the organ donor for an intestinal transplant.

Only one count was recorded for this clone. The chain recombines TRBV30 with TRBJ2-3, with D perhaps matching TRBD2 (5 bases). Trimming pared 0 bases from V and 6 bases from J, leaving 16 bases between. Germline V gene lookup returns CDR1 GTSNPN and CDR2 SVGIG (reference sequence). CDR3 length: 15 amino acids. This CDR3 is CAWSVRKRWPDTQYF. The CDR3, as DNA: TGTGCCTGGAGTGTCCGGAAGCGGTGGCCCGATACGCAGTATTTT.

This chain links TRBV5-4 with TRBJ2-1; D is unclear. The CDR3 sequence is 15 residues long. With 5 bases removed from V and 6 bases from J, the gap between germline ends came to 18 bases. Germline CDR1 SGHNT, CDR2 YYREEE (reference sequence). The CDR3 DNA sequence: TGTGCCAGCAGTATAGATTTAGGGTCTTTCAATGAGCAGTTCTTC. Translated: CASSIDLGSFNEQFF.

CDR3 amino acids: CASSLTGVEGYTF. CDR3 coding DNA: TGTGCCAGCAGTTTGACAGGGGTGGAAGGCTACACCTTC. This sequence joins TRBV28 and TRBJ1-2, with 8 bases fitting TRBD1. V gave up 3 bases and J gave up 8 bases; unmatched junction bases: 5. CDR1 and CDR2 from the germline V gene are MDHEN and SYDVKM. CDR3 length: 13 amino acids.

The CDR3 bases are TGTGCCAGCAGCGGCTCTGGGGCCAACGTCCTGACTTTC. Its protein is CASSGSGANVLTF. V is TRBV25-1 and J is TRBJ2-6; D ambiguous. V gave up 6 bases and J gave up 0 bases, with 3 bases separating them. From germline, CDR1 is MGHDK and CDR2 SYGVNS. The CDR3 has 13 residues.

The chain uses TRBV19 and TRBJ1-6; D is ambiguous. Per the germline V gene, CDR1 is LNHDA and CDR2 is SQIVND (reference sequence). Trimming left V 5 bases short and J 14 bases short, with 19 bases between. This CDR3 is 14 amino acids long. CDR3 nucleotides: TGTGCCAGTAGTCCCACTCATAATGCCCATTCCCTCCACTTT. Translation: CASSPTHNAHSLHF. Supplemented by reference TRBV19 and TRBJ1-6, the full variable domain reads DGGITQSPKYLFRKEGQNVTLSCEQNLNHDAMYWYRQDPGQGLRLIYYSQIVNDFQKGDIAEGYSVSREKKESFPLTVTSAQKNPTAFYLCASSPTHNAHSLHFGNGTRLTVT.

This clone was found once. The chain is built from TRBV6-6 and TRBJ2-7; D gene ambiguous. The germline V and J ends were trimmed by 5 bases and 2 bases, with 13 bases remaining between them. This CDR3 has 14 residues. Germline loops: CDR1 MNHNY, CDR2 SVGAGI (reference sequence). The CDR3 DNA reads TGTGCCAGCAGTCTTGAGAGAGGCCCCTACGAGCAGTACTTC. Amino acids: CASSLERGPYEQYF.

The rearrangement joins TRBV21-1 to TRBJ2-1; the table gives TRBD2 as D, unverified against the DNA. TRBV21-1 constitutes a pseudogene. The CDR3 is 15 amino acids. The CDR3 is CASSKATSVYNEQFF. The DNA of the CDR3 is TGTGCCAGCAGCAAAGCAACTAGCGTTTACAATGAGCAGTTCTTC.

V usage is TRBV2 and J usage is TRBJ2-1; no definite D call. Germline V gives CDR1 SNHLY, CDR2 FYNNEI. This CDR3 region has 11 residues. With 5 bases removed from V and 6 bases from J, the gap between germline ends came to 5 bases. CDR3 bases: TGTGCCAGCAGTTCTATCAATGAGCAGTTCTTC. Its translation: CASSSINEQFF.

The chain uses TRBV7-2 and TRBJ1-4; 7 nucleotides align to TRBD1. This CDR3 is built from 12 residues. Germline V CDR1 and CDR2: SGHTA, FQGNSA. With V trimmed by 4 bases and J by 7 bases, 0 bases remained unmatched. CDR3: CASSYRGEKLFF. The CDR3 DNA reads TGTGCCAGCAGCTACAGGGGTGAAAAACTGTTTTTT.

This chain links TRBV30 with TRBJ1-2; a possible D gene is TRBD1 (5 bases). Germline CDR1 GTSNPN, CDR2 SVGIG (reference sequence). Deletions cut 1 base from V and 2 bases from J, with 5 bases between. The CDR3 has 12 residues. The CDR3 region has the DNA TGTGCCTGGAGTGGGACAAACTATGGCTACACCTTC. The encoded protein is CAWSGTNYGYTF.

J is TRBJ2-5 and V is TRBV28; a weak D match, TRBD1 (6 bases). The J call is in doubt because the DNA end fits TRBJ2-7 better. The CDR3 covers 14 residues. The V gene's germline CDR1 is MDHEN and CDR2 SYDVKM. CDR3 bases: TGTGCCAGCAGCCCCCTTCCAGGGGCCGACGAGCAGTACTTC. The encoded protein is CASSPLPGADEQYF.

The gene calls are TRBV10-3 and TRBJ1-1, with a possible D match to TRBD1 (5 bases). The germline CDR1 and CDR2 sequences are ENHRY and SYGVKD. The CDR3 has 15 amino acids. V was trimmed by 10 bases and J by 1 base, leaving 19 bases between them. In nucleotides, the CDR3 is TGTGCCAAGCGAAACGACAGATGGGCGAACACTGAAGCTTTCTTT. Encoded protein: CAKRNDRWANTEAFF.

V is TRBV27 and J is TRBJ2-7, with 11 bases identical to TRBD2. With V trimmed by 6 bases and J by 4 bases, 5 bases remained unmatched. The CDR3 has 14 residues. Looked up from germline, CDR1 is MNHEY and CDR2 is SMNVEV (reference sequence). In DNA form, the CDR3 reads TGTGCCAGCAGACTAGCGGGAGTGGGTTACGAGCAGTACTTC. Its translation: CASRLAGVGYEQYF.

The chain links TRBV6-1 to TRBJ2-7, with 7 nucleotides matching TRBD2. The CDR3 runs to 14 residues. In germline, CDR1 is MNHNS, CDR2 SASEGT. Unmatched junction bases numbered 6, after V lost 7 bases and J lost 0 bases. The CDR3, as DNA: TGTGCCAGCACCTGGGGGGGGAGCTCCTACGAGCAGTACTTC. The encoded protein is CASTWGGSSYEQYF.

This rearrangement joins TRBV5-8 to TRBJ2-1; D perhaps matches TRBD1 (6 bases). Trimming cost V 4 bases and J 4 bases, with 12 bases left between them. In germline, CDR1 is SGHTS, CDR2 YDEGEE. This CDR3 is built from 14 residues. Here the CDR3 reads CASSPGTPYNEQFF. The CDR3 DNA reads as TGTGCCAGCAGCCCCGGGACACCTTACAATGAGCAGTTCTTC.

The chain is built from TRBV28 and TRBJ2-2, with 13 nucleotides matching TRBD2. The CDR3 has 18 residues. Germline values: CDR1 MDHEN, CDR2 SYDVKM. V trimming: 2 bases; J trimming: 5 bases; junction bases outside the gene matches: 8. The CDR3 DNA sequence: TGTGCCAGCAGTTTAGGTACTAGCGGGAGGGCTGCAACCGGGGAGCTGTTTTTT. Its translation is CASSLGTSGRAATGELFF.

The V and J genes are TRBV11-3 and TRBJ2-2, with D uncertain. Germline V gene data show CDR1 as SGHNT and CDR2 as YENEEA. The ends were cut back, 2 bases at V and 2 bases at J, with 6 bases in the middle. This CDR3 region has 14 residues. DNA for the CDR3: TGTGCCAGCAGCTTATCAGCTAACACCGGGGAGCTGTTTTTT. Its protein product is CASSLSANTGELFF.

This rearrangement joins TRBV29-1 to TRBJ2-2; possibly TRBD1 for D (7 bases). V was shortened by 7 bases and J by 7 bases, with 16 bases between the two germline ends. This CDR3 region has 13 residues. The germline gives CDR1 SQVTM, CDR2 ANQGSEA. The CDR3 nucleotides read TGCAGCGCCGGACAGGCCGGGGGCGGGGAGCTGTTTTTT. Its translation: CSAGQAGGGELFF.

The rearrangement links TRBV7-8 to TRBJ2-3, with D possibly matching TRBD2 (5 bases). Trimming shortened V by 1 base and J by 1 base, and 9 bases separated the two germline ends. This CDR3 spans 15 amino acids. Germline V CDR1 and CDR2: SGHVS, FQNEAQ. Here the CDR3 DNA reads TGTGCCAGCAGCTTAGTAGTCGGGGGCACAGATACGCAGTATTTT. Protein product: CASSLVVGGTDTQYF.

The sample holds a few counts of this clone. J is TRBJ2-3 and V is TRBV5-4, with unresolved D. Germline-derived CDR1 and CDR2 are SGHNT and YYREEE (reference sequence). V shed 0 bases and J shed 7 bases, with 9 bases lying between them. This CDR3 spans 13 amino acids. The CDR3 nucleotides read TGTGCCAGCAGCTTGGCGGAATTGAATACGCAGTATTTT. Translating gives CASSLAELNTQYF.

The chain has TRBV6-5 and TRBJ2-3, with D hard to call. Trimming took 6 bases from V and 10 from J, leaving 11 bases between them. This CDR3 contains 11 residues. Per the germline V gene, CDR1 is MNHEY and CDR2 is SVGAGI. The CDR3 region is CASRSTGAQYF. The CDR3 region has the DNA TGTGCCAGCAGGTCCACTGGTGCGCAGTATTTT.

V and J are TRBV4-3 and TRBJ2-7; D may be TRBD2 (5 bases). The CDR3 consists of 15 residues. V lost 3 bases, J lost 0 bases, and 12 bases lay in between. Germline CDR1 reads LGHNA; CDR2 reads YSLEER. DNA for the CDR3: TGCGCCAGCAGCCAGGGCCGGGGAAGCTCCTACGAGCAGTACTTC. Protein: CASSQGRGSSYEQYF.

The rearrangement links TRBV7-3 to TRBJ2-1, with D tentatively TRBD2 (6 bases). Germline assignment: CDR1 SGHTA and CDR2 FQGTGA. Trimming cost V 5 bases and J 5 bases, with 16 bases left between them. The CDR3 length is 15 residues. DNA for the CDR3: TGTGCCAGCAGCGGCATGAGACTAGGTGACAATGAGCAGTTCTTC. Its protein is CASSGMRLGDNEQFF. Complete variable domain (other parts from reference TRBV7-3 and TRBJ2-1): GAGVSQTPSNKVTEKGKYVELRCDPISGHTALYWYRQSLGQGPEFLIYFQGTGAADDSGLPNDRFFAVRPEGSVSTLKIQRTERGDSAVYLCASSGMRLGDNEQFFGPGTRLTVL.

J is TRBJ1-3 and V is TRBV29-1, with a tentative D call TRBD1 (5 bases). Trimming cost V 4 bases and J 0 bases, with 7 bases left between them. The CDR3 extends over 13 amino acids. Germline V gene data show CDR1 as SQVTM and CDR2 as ANQGSEA. The CDR3, as DNA: TGCAGCGTTGCCCAGGGCTCTGGAAACACCATATATTTT. Its protein product is CSVAQGSGNTIYF.

The rearrangement links TRBV6-1 to TRBJ2-7; D might be TRBD1 (7 bases). This CDR3 spans 12 amino acids. V was cut by 8 bases and J by 3 bases, with 11 bases left in between. Germline values: CDR1 MNHNS, CDR2 SASEGT. CDR3 residues: CASGGGNYEQYF. As DNA, the CDR3 is TGTGCCAGCGGAGGGGGCAACTACGAGCAGTACTTC.

This clone has a handful of counts. The chain couples TRBV6-6 to TRBJ2-3; 9 bases line up with TRBD2. This CDR3 spans 15 amino acids. Per the germline V gene, CDR1 is MNHNY and CDR2 is SVGAGI (reference sequence). Germline trimming cut 4 bases from V and 6 bases from J; bases unmatched to any gene: 8. The CDR3 bases are TGTGCCAGCAGTTCCTTTAGCGGGAGAGGGGATACGCAGTATTTT. This sequence encodes CASSSFSGRGDTQYF.